Listed below are T cell receptor beta chains from one sample, sequenced in a study of OX40 agonist ivuxolimab in advanced cancers. Assay used: immunoSEQ multiplex PCR; TCRdb lists only in-frame clones, some missing. Here the sample spans tens of thousands of clones, 75% to 90% being singletons. The sequencing here drew on CD4+ or CD8+ T cells sorted from blood, taken in a trial of the OX40 agonist ivuxolimab. These receptors originate from an adult with an advanced solid tumor such as melanoma, head and neck, liver or kidney cancer. CDR3s include the opening cysteine and the closing phenylalanine or tryptophan. A D gene is named only where the DNA matches it firmly. Clone size is shown for a subset of rows, as once, few, many or a class of expanded clone.

TRBV6-5	TRBJ2-7	NA	TRBD2	CASKKTSGRGNEQYF	TGTGCCAGCAAAAAGACTAGCGGGAGGGGCAACGAGCAGTACTTC
TRBV19	TRBJ1-2	NA	NA	CASTVTRGSNYGYTF	TGTGCCAGCACGGTGACAAGGGGATCGAACTATGGCTACACCTTC
TRBV4-1	TRBJ2-2	NA	TRBD2	CASSLEKRENGELFF	TGCGCCAGCAGCCTTGAGAAGCGGGAGAACGGGGAGCTGTTTTTT
TRBV7-9	TRBJ2-5	NA	NA	CASSSTGRQETQYF	TGTGCCAGCAGCAGCACAGGGAGGCAAGAGACCCAGTACTTC
TRBV9	TRBJ1-6	NA	TRBD1	CASSTRTGNSPLHF	TGTGCCAGCAGCACGAGGACAGGGAATTCACCCCTCCACTTT
TRBV7-2	TRBJ2-2	once	NA	CASSLVIGAGELFF	TGTGCCAGCAGCTTAGTTATAGGGGCCGGGGAGCTGTTTTTT
TRBV29-1	TRBJ2-5	NA	TRBD1	CSVVDRGETQYF	TGCAGCGTTGTAGACAGGGGTGAGACCCAGTACTTC
TRBV5-1	TRBJ2-3	NA	NA	CASRQGDTQYF	TGCGCCAGCAGACAAGGAGATACGCAGTATTTT
TRBV25-1	TRBJ2-3	once	NA	CAIVAVAEGDTQYF	TGTGCCATAGTAGCGGTAGCGGAGGGGGATACGCAGTATTTT
TRBV27	TRBJ2-7	few	TRBD1	CASSLLQGPYEQYF	TGTGCCAGCAGTCTACTACAGGGGCCCTACGAGCAGTACTTC
TRBV25-1	TRBJ2-7	NA	TRBD1	CASSAGQGSYEQYF	TGTGCCAGCAGTGCAGGACAGGGATCCTACGAGCAGTACTTC
TRBV4-1	TRBJ2-1	NA	NA	CASSQPTKNNEQFF	TGCGCCAGCAGCCAACCGACCAAAAACAATGAGCAGTTCTTC
TRBV28	TRBJ1-1	once	TRBD1	CASSSPGQGNTEAFF	TGTGCCAGCAGTTCGCCGGGACAGGGGAATACTGAAGCTTTCTTT
TRBV7-8	TRBJ2-7	few	TRBD2	CASSRTHATSGSPYEQYF	TGTGCCAGCAGCCGGACCCACGCTACTAGCGGGAGCCCCTACGAGCAGTACTTC
TRBV5-5	TRBJ2-7	NA	TRBD2	CASSLWRVAGGSDEQYF	TGTGCCAGCAGCCTTTGGCGGGTGGCGGGAGGGTCGGACGAGCAGTACTTC
TRBV4-2	TRBJ2-7	few	NA	CASSQDTGVGEQYF	TGTGCCAGCAGCCAAGATACCGGGGTCGGGGAGCAGTACTTC
TRBV30	TRBJ1-5	NA	NA	CAWSVRGGNQPQHF	TGTGCCTGGAGTGTACGGGGGGGGAATCAGCCCCAGCATTTT
TRBV30	TRBJ2-7	NA	TRBD2	CAWSGLAGGRYYEQYF	TGTGCCTGGAGTGGGCTAGCGGGAGGCCGCTACTACGAGCAGTACTTC
TRBV28	TRBJ1-1	NA	NA	CASSFMGEGTNTEAFF	TGTGCCAGCAGTTTCATGGGTGAGGGGACGAACACTGAAGCTTTCTTT
TRBV23-1	TRBJ2-7	NA	TRBD1	CASSQNRDRACNEQYF	TGCGCCAGCAGTCAGAACCGGGACAGGGCTTGTAACGAGCAGTACTTC
TRBV15	TRBJ1-5	NA	NA	CATSLGGQPQHF	TGTGCCACCAGCCTCGGAGGACAGCCCCAGCATTTT
TRBV10-3	TRBJ2-2	NA	NA	CAISDPGELFF	TGTGCCATCAGTGATCCCGGGGAGCTGTTTTTT
TRBV25-1	TRBJ1-2	few	NA	CASRGGGGYTF	TGTGCCAGCAGGGGAGGAGGGGGCTACACCTTC